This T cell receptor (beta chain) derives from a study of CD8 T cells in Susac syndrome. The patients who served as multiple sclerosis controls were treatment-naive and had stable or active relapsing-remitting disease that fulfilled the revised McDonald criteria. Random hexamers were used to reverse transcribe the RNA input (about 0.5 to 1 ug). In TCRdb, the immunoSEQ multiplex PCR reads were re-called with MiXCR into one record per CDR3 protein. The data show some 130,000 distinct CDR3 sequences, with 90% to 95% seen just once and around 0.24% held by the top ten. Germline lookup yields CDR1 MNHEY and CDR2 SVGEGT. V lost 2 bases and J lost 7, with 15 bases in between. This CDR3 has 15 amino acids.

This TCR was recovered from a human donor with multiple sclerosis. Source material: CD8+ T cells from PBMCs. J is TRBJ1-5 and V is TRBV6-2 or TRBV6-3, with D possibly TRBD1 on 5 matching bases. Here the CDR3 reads CASSYAQGTGQPQHF. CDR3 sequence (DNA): TGTGCCAGCAGTTACGCTCAGGGAACGGGCCAGCCCCAGCATTTT.